These 17 T cell receptor beta chains share one sample of origin, sequenced in a study of yellow fever vaccine responses in identical twins. One entry per CDR3 protein results from TCRdb running MiXCR on the RT-PCR reads. The repertoire holds about 21,000 distinct CDR3 sequences, with over 75% as singletons. Sequenced material: T cells from blood (PBMCs), unsorted or a sorted subset (not recorded which), taken before or after yellow fever vaccination (not recorded which). The source is a woman younger than 30 who received the yellow fever vaccine.

The chain employs TRBV6-2 or TRBV6-3 and TRBJ2-1, with TRBD2 matching over 7 bases. CDR1 is MNHEY, CDR2 SVGEGT, per germline. The V and J ends lost 4 bases and 8 bases, in that order; junction bases with no gene match: 8. This CDR3 comprises 14 residues. CDR3 protein: CASSSSREFDEQFF. In DNA, the CDR3 is TGTGCCAGCAGTTCCTCGCGGGAGTTCGATGAGCAGTTCTTC.

The chain recombines TRBV29-1 with TRBJ1-1, with 10 bases identical to TRBD1. In germline, CDR1 is SQVTM, CDR2 ANQGSEA. J was trimmed by 4 bases and V by 7 bases; bases with no gene match: 6. The CDR3 extends over 13 amino acids. The CDR3 reads CSAMGTGVTEAFF. CDR3 nucleotide sequence: TGCAGCGCTATGGGGACAGGGGTCACTGAAGCTTTCTTT.

The chain carries TRBV27 and TRBJ2-7, with D perhaps given as TRBD1 or TRBD2 (5 bases each). CDR3 length: 12 residues. Germline V lookup: CDR1 MNHEY, CDR2 SMNVEV (reference sequence). Trimming cost V 3 bases and J 6 bases, with 9 bases left between them. CDR3 coding DNA: TGTGCCAGCAGTTTTCCAGGGAGCGAGCAGTACTTC. Translating it yields CASSFPGSEQYF.

This chain links TRBV9 with TRBJ2-1; TRBD2 matches 14 bases. V lost 3 bases, J lost 9 bases, and 5 bases stayed unmatched. This CDR3 is built from 15 residues. Germline V gives CDR1 SGDLS, CDR2 YYNGEE. The CDR3 loop reads CASSGGLAGGSEQFF. For the CDR3, the DNA is TGTGCCAGCAGCGGCGGACTAGCGGGAGGTAGTGAGCAGTTCTTC.

The rearrangement joins TRBV24-1 to TRBJ1-4; tentatively, D is TRBD1 (6 bases). The V end lost 3 bases, the J end lost 5 bases, and 12 bases lay between the germline ends. The CDR3 is 15 amino acids. The V gene's germline CDR1 is KGHDR and CDR2 SFDVKD. CDR3 region: CATSDPGEPNEKLFF. In DNA form, the CDR3 reads TGTGCCACCAGTGATCCAGGGGAGCCAAATGAAAAACTGTTTTTT.

The rearrangement links TRBV2 to TRBJ2-7, with TRBD1 matching over 7 bases. Germline CDR1 is SNHLY and CDR2 is FYNNEI. The CDR3 is made up of 14 amino acids. The J segment lost 0 bases and the V segment lost 6 bases, leaving 5 bases of the junction unmatched. DNA for the CDR3: TGTGCCAGCAGACGACAGGGCAGCTCCTACGAGCAGTACTTC. Encoded protein: CASRRQGSSYEQYF.

The chain employs TRBV11-3 and TRBJ2-5, with D unclear. Trimming stripped 4 bases from V and 2 bases from J, with 14 bases between. Germline V gene lookup returns CDR1 SGHNT and CDR2 YENEEA. The CDR3 covers 15 residues. CDR3 nucleotides: TGTGCCAGCAGCTCCCTCTCTGCGGTACAAGAGACCCAGTACTTC. This gives the protein CASSSLSAVQETQYF.

This clonotype has more than one count but fewer than ten. This chain uses TRBV12-5 with TRBJ2-1, with TRBD2 identical over 9 bases. V was pared by 2 bases and J by 8 bases, with 7 bases of the junction left unmatched. The CDR3 is made up of 15 amino acids. In germline, CDR1 is LGHNT, CDR2 FRNRAP. The CDR3 sequence: CASGLRASGMDEQFF. CDR3 nucleotides: TGTGCTAGTGGTTTGAGGGCTAGCGGGATGGATGAGCAGTTCTTC.

The chain couples TRBV20-1 to TRBJ2-7; D is tentatively TRBD1 or TRBD2 (5 bases each). The V end was cut by 5 bases, the J end by 5 bases, with 13 bases between. The CDR3 has 12 residues. Germline V gene lookup returns CDR1 DFQATT and CDR2 SNEGSKA (reference sequence). This CDR3 reads CSASRQRDEQYF. CDR3 nucleotide sequence: TGCAGTGCTTCCAGACAGAGGGACGAGCAGTACTTC.

The chain carries TRBV29-1 and TRBJ2-3; D might be TRBD2 (5 bases). Germline V gene sequence: CDR1 SQVTM, CDR2 ANQGSEA. The CDR3 is 16 residues long. With 3 bases removed from V and 0 bases from J, the gap between germline ends came to 16 bases. In nucleotides, the CDR3 is TGCAGCGTTGAGATTGCTAGCAGTTTGAGCACAGATACGCAGTATTTT. Translating gives CSVEIASSLSTDTQYF.

The chain joins TRBV6-2 or TRBV6-3 to TRBJ2-3; tentatively, D is TRBD1 or TRBD2 (5 bases each). CDR3 length: 19 amino acids. Trimming removed 1 base from V and 6 bases from J, with 26 bases in between. Germline assignment: CDR1 MNHEY and CDR2 SVGEGT. The DNA for the CDR3 is TGTGCCAGCAGTTACTTGAGGGAACAGGCGGTTTACCGTATCGATACGCAGTATTTT. It yields the protein CASSYLREQAVYRIDTQYF.

The chain recombines TRBV11-3 with TRBJ1-6, with a weak D call TRBD1 (5 bases). The CDR3 length is 17 residues. Between the trimmed V and J ends, which lost 2 bases and 0 bases, there was a span of 11 bases. Looked up from germline, CDR1 is SGHNT and CDR2 is YENEEA. DNA for the CDR3: TGTGCCAGCAGCTTACGGGGGGTAACCTCCTATAATTCACCCCTCCACTTT. The encoded protein is CASSLRGVTSYNSPLHF. Looking up the rest from reference TRBV11-3 and TRBJ1-6 gives the full variable domain: EAGVVQSPRYKIIEKKQPVAFWCNPISGHNTLYWYLQNLGQGPELLIRYENEEAVDDSQLPKDRFSAERLKGVDSTLKIQPAELGDSAVYLCASSLRGVTSYNSPLHFGNGTRLTVT.

The chain carries TRBV28 and TRBJ2-7; 12 positions agree with TRBD2. This CDR3 spans 15 amino acids. Germline assignment: CDR1 MDHEN and CDR2 SYDVKM. The junction had 6 bases not matched to a gene; V was cut back by 6 bases and J by 3 bases. The CDR3 region has the DNA TGTGCCAGCAGCCAACTAGCGGGAGGACTCTACGAGCAGTACTTC. The encoded protein is CASSQLAGGLYEQYF. Filled out from reference TRBV28 and TRBJ2-7, the complete variable domain reads DVKVTQSSRYLVKRTGEKVFLECVQDMDHENMFWYRQDPGLGLRLIYFSYDVKMKEKGDIPEGYSVSREKKERFSLILESASTNQTSMYLCASSQLAGGLYEQYFGPGTRLTVT.

This sequence joins TRBV29-1 and TRBJ1-2, with 9 nucleotides matching TRBD1. This CDR3 has 13 residues. Germline V gene sequence: CDR1 SQVTM, CDR2 ANQGSEA. With V trimmed by 6 bases and J by 5 bases, 7 bases remained unmatched. CDR3 bases: TGCAGCGTACTCCCGGGACAGGGTTATGGCTACACCTTC. It specifies CSVLPGQGYGYTF.

This clonotype was seen once. This CDR3 reads CAISEGNRGGNEQYF. The CDR3 DNA sequence: TGTGCCATCAGTGAGGGTAACAGGGGGGGAAACGAGCAGTACTTC. The chain links TRBV10-3 to TRBJ2-7; D possibly corresponds to TRBD1 (8 bases). The ends were cut back, 2 bases at V and 5 bases at J, with 16 bases in the middle. The CDR3 is made up of 15 amino acids. Per germline, CDR1 ENHRY and CDR2 SYGVKD.

The chain links TRBV10-3 to TRBJ2-1, with TRBD2 identical over 11 bases. The ends lost 6 bases at V and 5 bases at J; junction bases unmatched: 9. The germline V gene encodes CDR1 ENHRY and CDR2 SYGVKD. This CDR3 spans 16 amino acids. CDR3 DNA sequence: TGTGCCATCAGCATTGAGATAGCGGGGGGGAACAATGAGCAGTTCTTC. It is translated as CAISIEIAGGNNEQFF.

V gene TRBV21-1 combines with J gene TRBJ2-5. TRBV21-1 is shown as a pseudogene. The CDR3 loop spans 11 amino acids. The CDR3 bases are TGTGCCAGCAGCAAAAAAGAGACCCAGTACTTC. Residues: CASSKKETQYF.